This entry features one T cell receptor beta chain sequence. What it binds is unknown. Every sample had a minimum of 6 million PBMCs isolated. These data come from a study of blood T cells in healthy people across ages. Primed by a sample-barcoded 5' primer and a J-beta primer mix, a second PCR proceeded for roughly 7 to 12 cycles. Every single cDNA molecule received a tag from a template-switch adaptor with 12 random nucleotides. TCRdb passed the 5' RACE reads through MiXCR, listing each CDR3 protein once. The sample shows 600,000 to 900,000 distinct CDR3 sequences, about a quarter of them seen only once. Whole-study results and caveats: Shifts in expanded clonotypes may have been confounded by donor CMV status, which was unknown.

V was cut by 5 bases and J by 4 bases, with 14 bases left in between. Germline V gene lookup returns CDR1 SGHAT and CDR2 FQNNGV. This CDR3 has 14 residues. This sample was shared with a second study, whose subject was T cells of mothers and their children.

The chain links TRBV11-2 to TRBJ2-5; possibly TRBD2 for D (6 bases). Source material: blood. The receptor was derived from a boy younger than 18 in good health. As DNA, the CDR3 is TGTGCCAGCAGCCCAGTGGCGGGGCGAGAGACCCAGTACTTC. Translating gives CASSPVAGRETQYF. Looking up the rest from reference TRBV11-2 and TRBJ2-5 gives the full variable domain: EAGVAQSPRYKIIEKRQSVAFWCNPISGHATLYWYQQILGQGPKLLIQFQNNGVVDDSQLPKDRFSAERLKGVDSTLKIQPAKLEDSAVYLCASSPVAGRETQYFGPGTRLLVL.